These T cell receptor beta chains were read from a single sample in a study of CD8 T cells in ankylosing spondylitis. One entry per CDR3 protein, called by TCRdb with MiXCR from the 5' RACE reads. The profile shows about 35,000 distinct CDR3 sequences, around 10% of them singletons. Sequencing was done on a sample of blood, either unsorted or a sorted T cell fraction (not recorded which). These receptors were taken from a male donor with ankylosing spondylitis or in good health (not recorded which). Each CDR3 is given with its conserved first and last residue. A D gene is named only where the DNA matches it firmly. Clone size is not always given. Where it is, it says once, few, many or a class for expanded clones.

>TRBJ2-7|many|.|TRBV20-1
TGCAGTGCTAGAGATGGGAAGGGAAGAGGCGAGCAGTACTTC
CSARDGKGRGEQYF
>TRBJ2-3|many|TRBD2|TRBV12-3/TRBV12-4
TGTGCCAGCAGCCGAAGGAGGGCGGGAGGGCCCTGGGATACGCAGTATTTT
CASSRRRAGGPWDTQYF
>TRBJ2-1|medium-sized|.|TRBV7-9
TGTGCCAGCAGCCCTCAAGGGCCAAATGAGCAGTTCTTC
CASSPQGPNEQFF
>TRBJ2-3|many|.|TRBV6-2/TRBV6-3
TGTGCCAGCAGTTACGTCAGGGGCGCAAATACAGATACGCAGTATTTT
CASSYVRGANTDTQYF
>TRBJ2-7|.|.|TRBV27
TGTGCCAGCAGTTTAAAGTCTTCCTACGAGCAGTACTTC
CASSLKSSYEQYF
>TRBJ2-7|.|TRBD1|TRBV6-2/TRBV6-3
TGTGCCAGCAGACCAGGGGGAAGCTCCTACGAGCGGTACTTC
CASRPGGSSYERYF
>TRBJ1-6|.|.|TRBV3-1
TGTGCCAGCAGCCAGGGCCCGGGGGATTCACCCCTCCACTTT
CASSQGPGDSPLHF
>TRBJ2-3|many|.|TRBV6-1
TGTGCCAGCATCGCAGGGGGAGGGCGTGGTACGCAGTATTTT
CASIAGGGRGTQYF
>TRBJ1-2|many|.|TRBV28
TGTGCCAGCAGCCCAGGGACCCTCCGGCACTATGGCTACACCTTC
CASSPGTLRHYGYTF
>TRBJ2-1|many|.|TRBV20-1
TGCAGTGCTAGAGTAAGGGAAAATGAGCAGTTCTTC
CSARVRENEQFF
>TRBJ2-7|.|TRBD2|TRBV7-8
TGTGCCAGCAGCCTGCGTTTGGCGGGAGTAGTGGAGCAGTACTTC
CASSLRLAGVVEQYF
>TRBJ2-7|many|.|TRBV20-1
TGCAGTGCTAGGGGGCCCCTAGCAGGTGTAAAAAGCTACGAGCAGTACTTC
CSARGPLAGVKSYEQYF
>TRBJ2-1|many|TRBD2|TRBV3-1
TGTGCCAGCAGCCAATTTGCGGGAGACTACAATGAGCAGTTCTTC
CASSQFAGDYNEQFF
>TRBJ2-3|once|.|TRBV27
TGTGCCAGCAGTTTATATGCGGATACGCAGTATTTT
CASSLYADTQYF
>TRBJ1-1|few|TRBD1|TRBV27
TGTGCCAGCAGTTTCCTTACGACAGGGGACACTGAAGCTTTCTTT
CASSFLTTGDTEAFF
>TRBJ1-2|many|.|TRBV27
TGTGCCAGCAGTCCAAGGGACCTCACCATATATGGCTACACCTTC
CASSPRDLTIYGYTF
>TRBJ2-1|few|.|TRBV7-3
TGTGCCAGCAGCTTGGGCAGTAACAATGAGCAGTTCTTC
CASSLGSNNEQFF
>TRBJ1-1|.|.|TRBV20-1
TGCAGTGCGAGACCCTCTGAAGCTTTCTTT
CSARPSEAFF
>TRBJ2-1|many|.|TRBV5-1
TGCGCCAGCAGCCCCGAAGGCTGGGTGGATCGCTCCTACAATGAGCAGTTCTTC
CASSPEGWVDRSYNEQFF